Presented here are 21 T cell receptor beta chains from one specimen sequenced in a study of OX40 agonist ivuxolimab in advanced cancers. Here immunoSEQ multiplex PCR was the method, and the copy in TCRdb shows in-frame clones only, minus some. The sample has tens of thousands of clones; approximately 91% are singletons. This material consisted of CD4+ or CD8+ T cells sorted from blood, taken in a trial of the OX40 agonist ivuxolimab. These receptors were taken from an adult with an advanced solid tumor such as melanoma, head and neck, liver or kidney cancer.

The CDR3 nucleotides read TGTGCCAGTAGTATAGTTCGACAGGGGGCTGGGGAGACCCAGTACTTC. Protein product: CASSIVRQGAGETQYF. The genes are TRBV19 and TRBJ2-5; 10 nucleotides align to TRBD1. Germline-derived CDR1 and CDR2 are LNHDA and SQIVND (reference sequence). The CDR3 extends over 16 amino acids. The junction had 7 bases not matched to a gene; V was cut back by 1 base and J by 5 bases.

The genes are TRBV7-6 and TRBJ2-5; 10 bases are a match to TRBD2. This CDR3 is built from 15 residues. The V segment lost 1 base and the J segment 12 bases; nucleotides outside the gene matches: 11. The germline V gene has CDR1 SGHVS and CDR2 FNYEAQ. The CDR3 DNA sequence: TGTGCCAGCAGCTTAGATGTAGCGGGAGGACCCACCAAGTACTTC. It specifies CASSLDVAGGPTKYF. The full variable domain, with the rest looked up from reference TRBV7-6 and TRBJ2-5, is GAGVSQSPRYKVTKRGQDVALRCDPISGHVSLYWYRQALGQGPEFLTYFNYEAQQDKSGLPNDRFSAERPEGSISTLTIQRTEQRDSAMYRCASSLDVAGGPTKYFGPGTRLLVL.

This clone has just one count. The chain combines TRBV19 with TRBJ2-7; D gene unclear. The germline CDR1 and CDR2 sequences are LNHDA and SQIVND (reference sequence). This CDR3 spans 13 amino acids. The V end lost 3 bases, the J end lost 2 bases, and 8 bases lay between the germline ends. The CDR3 coding sequence is TGTGCCAGTAGTATGAGACTCACCTACGAGCAGTACTTC. It codes for CASSMRLTYEQYF. Filled out from reference TRBV19 and TRBJ2-7, the complete variable domain reads DGGITQSPKYLFRKEGQNVTLSCEQNLNHDAMYWYRQDPGQGLRLIYYSQIVNDFQKGDIAEGYSVSREKKESFPLTVTSAQKNPTAFYLCASSMRLTYEQYFGPGTRLTVT.

The chain is built from TRBV19 and TRBJ2-7, with D unclear. The CDR3 loop spans 13 amino acids. Between the trimmed V and J ends, which lost 4 bases and 1 base, there was a span of 8 bases. Germline V gives CDR1 LNHDA, CDR2 SQIVND (reference sequence). The CDR3 here is CASSKARSYEQYF. CDR3 coding DNA: TGTGCCAGTAGTAAGGCCAGGTCCTACGAGCAGTACTTC.

This clone has just one count. This chain uses TRBV7-2 with TRBJ2-7; no clear D. Per germline, CDR1 SGHTA and CDR2 FQGNSA. CDR3 length equals 13 residues. Deletions cut 1 base from V and 0 bases from J, with 4 bases between. CDR3 in amino acids: CASSLDSSYEQYF. In nucleotides, the CDR3 is TGTGCCAGCAGCTTAGACAGCTCCTACGAGCAGTACTTC. The full variable domain, completed using reference TRBV7-2 and TRBJ2-7, is GAGVSQSPSNKVTEKGKDVELRCDPISGHTALYWYRQSLGQGLEFLIYFQGNSAPDKSGLPSDRFSAERTGGSVSTLTIQRTQQEDSAVYLCASSLDSSYEQYFGPGTRLTVT.

This chain connects TRBV18 to TRBJ1-2; no reliable D call. Trimming took 2 bases from V and 7 from J, leaving 8 bases between them. Germline CDR1 reads KGHSH; CDR2 reads LQKENI. This CDR3 comprises 12 residues. The CDR3 DNA is TGTGCCAGCTCACCAGAAGGGAGTGGCTACACCTTC. Translated: CASSPEGSGYTF. Supplemented by reference TRBV18 and TRBJ1-2, the full variable domain reads NAGVMQNPRHLVRRRGQEARLRCSPMKGHSHVYWYRQLPEEGLKFMVYLQKENIIDESGMPKERFSAEFPKEGPSILRIQQVVRGDSAAYFCASSPEGSGYTFGSGTRLTVV.

The CDR3 here is CASSLAGQGEETQYF. The CDR3 region has the DNA TGCGCCAGCAGCTTGGCCGGGCAGGGGGAAGAGACCCAGTACTTC. This chain joins TRBV5-1 and TRBJ2-5, with TRBD1 matching over 7 bases. The CDR3 extends over 15 amino acids. The V segment lost 0 bases and the J segment 3 bases; nucleotides outside the gene matches: 5. CDR1 and CDR2 from the germline V gene are SGHRS and YFSETQ.

Comment on this clone: A read error may account for a junction end that differs from germline. CDR3 residues: CASSLAGERVETQYF. The CDR3 DNA reads TGTGCCAGCAGCTTGGCCGGGGAACGGGTGGAGACCCAGTACTTC. The chain is built from TRBV5-1 and TRBJ2-5; D perhaps matches TRBD2 (5 bases). The CDR3 spans 15 residues. Looked up from germline, CDR1 is SGHRS and CDR2 is YFSETQ.

The rearrangement links TRBV2 to TRBJ2-2; 9 bases map to TRBD2. The V segment lost 5 bases and the J segment 1 base; nucleotides outside the gene matches: 2. Germline lookup yields CDR1 SNHLY and CDR2 FYNNEI. CDR3 length: 15 amino acids. The CDR3 nucleotides read TGTGCCAGCAGTACTAGCGGGCTGAACACCGGGGAGCTGTTTTTT. It is translated as CASSTSGLNTGELFF.

The V gene is TRBV5-4, the J gene TRBJ2-5; the D is unclear. The CDR3 contains 14 residues. Germline loops: CDR1 SGHNT, CDR2 YYREEE (reference sequence). V dropped 0 bases and J dropped 2 bases, with 8 bases sitting between them. The CDR3 DNA is TGTGCCAGCAGCTTGGTGATGGAGCAAGAGACCCAGTACTTC. Translated: CASSLVMEQETQYF.

The chain uses TRBV10-3 and TRBJ2-1; TRBD1 matches 11 bases. Per germline, CDR1 ENHRY and CDR2 SYGVKD. This CDR3 comprises 13 residues. Trimming cost V 10 bases and J 4 bases; bases outside gene matches: 3. CDR3 amino acids: CASGTGGYNEQFF. CDR3 DNA: TGTGCCAGCGGGACAGGGGGATACAATGAGCAGTTCTTC.

The count of this clone is one. The chain recombines TRBV6-6 with TRBJ1-5; tentatively, D is TRBD1 (5 bases). The CDR3 sequence is 15 residues long. CDR1 and CDR2 from the germline V gene are MNHNY and SVGAGI (reference sequence). V lost 6 bases to trimming and J lost 0 bases, with 12 bases between them. The CDR3, as DNA: TGTGCCAGCAGCATGCAGGGAACTAGCAATCAGCCCCAGCATTTT. Its protein is CASSMQGTSNQPQHF.

This chain connects TRBV10-1 to TRBJ2-7, with 8 nucleotides matching TRBD2. The germline CDR1 and CDR2 sequences are WNHNN and SYGVQD (reference sequence). The CDR3 is 16 amino acids. J lost 6 bases, V lost 7 bases, and 17 bases had no gene match. CDR3 sequence reads: CASNSGQAGVTGEQYF. The CDR3 coding sequence is TGCGCCAGCAATAGCGGACAAGCGGGAGTAACGGGCGAGCAGTACTTC.

J is TRBJ2-1 and V is TRBV7-9; 11 bases agree with TRBD2. This CDR3 contains 17 residues. Trimming took 5 bases from V and 2 from J; bases not matched to a gene: 8. CDR1 SEHNR and CDR2 FQNEAQ come from the germline V gene (reference sequence). As DNA, the CDR3 is TGTGCCAGCAGCCCGATACAACTAGCGGGGGCCTACAATGAGCAGTTCTTC. Residues: CASSPIQLAGAYNEQFF.

V is TRBV18 and J is TRBJ2-1; 7 nucleotides match TRBD2. This CDR3 is 15 amino acids long. The V and J ends lost 3 bases and 7 bases, in that order; junction bases with no gene match: 9. CDR1 and CDR2 from the germline V gene are KGHSH and LQKENI. CDR3 sequence reads: CASSPRSGRANEQFF. In DNA form, the CDR3 reads TGTGCCAGCTCACCTCGGAGTGGGAGGGCTAATGAGCAGTTCTTC. Based on the CDR3 plus reference TRBV18 and TRBJ2-1, the full variable domain is NAGVMQNPRHLVRRRGQEARLRCSPMKGHSHVYWYRQLPEEGLKFMVYLQKENIIDESGMPKERFSAEFPKEGPSILRIQQVVRGDSAAYFCASSPRSGRANEQFFGPGTRLTVL.

This chain links TRBV7-3 with TRBJ2-2, with TRBD2 matching over 7 bases. The V and J ends lost 3 bases and 2 bases, in that order; junction bases with no gene match: 9. CDR1 is SGHTA and CDR2 is FQGTGA in the germline V gene. CDR3 length equals 17 residues. The CDR3 coding sequence is TGTGCCAGCAGCTTGAATCGCCTAGCGGCTAACACCGGGGAGCTGTTTTTT. Its protein product is CASSLNRLAANTGELFF.

The V gene is TRBV28, the J gene TRBJ2-3; D possibly corresponds to TRBD1 (6 bases). CDR1 is MDHEN and CDR2 is SYDVKM in the germline V gene. The CDR3 is made up of 14 amino acids. The CDR3 spells CAAGLGGNTDTQYF. The CDR3 DNA reads TGTGCAGCCGGATTAGGGGGAAACACAGATACGCAGTATTTT.

V gene TRBV7-9 combines with J gene TRBJ1-2; 8 nucleotides agree with TRBD1. V lost 7 bases to trimming and J lost 7 bases; unmatched junction nucleotides: 11. CDR1 and CDR2 (germline): SEHNR, FQNEAQ (reference sequence). The CDR3 is 14 residues long. The CDR3 spells CASTRQGAHRGYTF. The CDR3 DNA follows: TGTGCCAGCACTCGTCAGGGGGCCCATCGTGGCTACACCTTC.

The CDR3 DNA sequence: TGTGCCAGCAGCCACAGGGGGATTAATGAAAAACTGTTTTTT. This codes for CASSHRGINEKLFF. The J gene is TRBJ1-4, the V gene TRBV7-9, with 8 positions matching TRBD1. The CDR3 covers 14 residues. The V gene end was trimmed by 5 bases and the J gene end by 4 bases; junction bases not matched to a gene: 3. In germline, CDR1 is SEHNR, CDR2 FQNEAQ (reference sequence).

The chain employs TRBV19 and TRBJ2-1; a weak D match, TRBD2 (5 bases). V was cut by 5 bases and J by 7 bases, with 18 bases left in between. Germline V CDR1 and CDR2: LNHDA, SQIVND (reference sequence). CDR3 length equals 15 residues. The CDR3 bases are TGTGCCAGTAGTTCACGGGCCTCTCAGCGGAATGAGCAGTTCTTC. Encoded protein: CASSSRASQRNEQFF.

The rearrangement uses TRBV5-1 and TRBJ2-7; D possibly corresponds to TRBD1 (6 bases). Germline V CDR1 and CDR2: SGHRS, YFSETQ. This CDR3 region has 15 residues. Trimming took 5 bases from V and 7 from J, leaving 22 bases between them. The CDR3 region has the DNA TGCGCCAGCAGGACAGGTCTTTTCCCTGAGACGGAGCAGTACTTC. Protein sequence: CASRTGLFPETEQYF.